The 15 T cell receptor beta chains reported below all come from one sample, sequenced in a study of cytomegalovirus exposure and HLA in healthy donors. Sequencing was performed with immunoSEQ multiplex PCR; in TCRdb, only in-frame clones are kept and a portion is missing. The data contain some 130,000 clones, approximately 84% of them seen just once; the ten biggest clones take up roughly 30%. Source material: PBMCs. These receptors originate from a man younger than 40 in good health and CMV-seropositive.

This CDR3 reads CASSPAGGSDTQYF. The CDR3 bases are TGTGCCAGCAGCCCAGCGGGAGGGTCAGATACGCAGTATTTT. The chain uses TRBV7-3 and TRBJ2-3; 10 bases match TRBD2. Germline V gene lookup returns CDR1 SGHTA and CDR2 FQGTGA. V shed 5 bases, J shed 4 bases, and the junction held 3 bases outside the gene matches. This CDR3 is 14 amino acids long. Combining the CDR3 with reference TRBV7-3 and TRBJ2-3 gives the whole variable domain GAGVSQTPSNKVTEKGKYVELRCDPISGHTALYWYRQSLGQGPEFLIYFQGTGAADDSGLPNDRFFAVRPEGSVSTLKIQRTERGDSAVYLCASSPAGGSDTQYFGPGTRLTVL.

This clone was recorded only once. V usage is TRBV6-6 and J usage is TRBJ2-1, with 9 positions matching TRBD2. Germline V gene lookup returns CDR1 MNHNY and CDR2 SVGAGI (reference sequence). J gave up 4 bases and V 6 bases, and 4 bases lay outside the gene matches. The CDR3 has 14 residues. The DNA of the CDR3 is TGTGCCAGCAGGGCTAGCGGGGATTACAATGAGCAGTTCTTC. Translated: CASRASGDYNEQFF.

The V call is TRBV18, the J call TRBJ2-7; TRBD2 is a possible D gene (6 bases). The germline CDR1 and CDR2 sequences are KGHSH and LQKENI. Deletions cut 6 bases from V and 2 bases from J, with 14 bases between. The CDR3 is made up of 14 amino acids. CDR3 amino acids: CASSGGLGTYEQYF. The CDR3 DNA is TGTGCCAGCTCCGGGGGATTAGGAACCTACGAGCAGTACTTC.

The chain links TRBV5-1 to TRBJ2-7; 7 bases are shared with TRBD2. From germline, CDR1 is SGHRS and CDR2 YFSETQ. With 0 bases clipped from V and 3 bases from J, the junction kept 0 bases outside the gene matches. The CDR3 is made up of 13 amino acids. DNA of the CDR3: TGCGCCAGCAGCTTGGAGCGGGGCTACGAGCAGTACTTC. Translating gives CASSLERGYEQYF.

DNA for the CDR3: TGTGCCACCCAGGTTAGGGGTAATAGCAATCAGCCCCAGCATTTT. Translation: CATQVRGNSNQPQHF. The V and J genes are TRBV27 and TRBJ1-5; weak D call: TRBD1 (5 bases). V was clipped by 10 bases and J by 0 bases, with 16 bases between them. Germline V CDR1 and CDR2: MNHEY, SMNVEV (reference sequence). CDR3 length: 15 residues.

The chain recombines TRBV5-6 with TRBJ1-2; no reliable D call. Germline-derived CDR1 and CDR2 are SGHDT and YYEEEE. There are 14 residues in the CDR3. The V and J ends lost 6 bases and 5 bases respectively, with 17 bases between them. The CDR3 bases are TGTGCCAGCACCCGCTCGGGTATATCTTATGGCTACACCTTC. Amino acid sequence: CASTRSGISYGYTF.

This clone has only one observation. The chain links TRBV7-6 to TRBJ2-3; TRBD2 matches at 10 bases. This CDR3 has 20 amino acids. Germline CDR1 is SGHVS and CDR2 is FNYEAQ. J gave up 2 bases and V 4 bases, and 18 bases lay outside the gene matches. The CDR3: CASSSSASGGPSLITDTQYF. DNA for the CDR3: TGTGCCAGCAGCTCGTCGGCTAGCGGGGGCCCCAGCCTTATCACAGATACGCAGTATTTT.

V is TRBV19 and J is TRBJ2-2; D remains unclear. Germline V lookup: CDR1 LNHDA, CDR2 SQIVND (reference sequence). Deletions cut 6 bases from V and 5 bases from J, with 16 bases between. The CDR3 runs to 15 residues. CDR3 nucleotide sequence: TGTGCCAGTAGCGGGTCCCAAGGTTGGACCGGGGAGCTGTTTTTT. It translates to CASSGSQGWTGELFF.

This chain uses TRBV5-1 with TRBJ1-3; the D gene is possibly TRBD1 (5 bases). V shed 4 bases and J shed 2 bases, with 13 bases lying between them. Germline V gene data show CDR1 as SGHRS and CDR2 as YFSETQ. The CDR3 contains 15 residues. The CDR3 coding sequence is TGCGCCAGCAGCCCGGAGTGGGGGGCTGGAAACACCATATATTTT. It translates to CASSPEWGAGNTIYF.

The chain employs TRBV27 and TRBJ1-2, with a weak D call TRBD1 (5 bases). CDR1 and CDR2 (germline): MNHEY, SMNVEV (reference sequence). V was pared by 5 bases and J by 3 bases, with 16 bases between. This CDR3 region has 15 residues. The CDR3: CASSRGMYSDYGYTF. The CDR3 nucleotides are TGTGCCAGCAGTCGGGGGATGTACAGTGACTATGGCTACACCTTC.

This chain connects TRBV7-3 to TRBJ1-4; 9 bases map to TRBD1. The trim removed 5 bases at V and 8 bases at J, leaving 9 bases unmatched. The germline V gene encodes CDR1 SGHTA and CDR2 FQGTGA. CDR3 length: 15 amino acids. DNA for the CDR3: TGTGCCAGCAGCCTCACAGGGGGCGTCTCGGAAAAACTGTTTTTT. Its protein product is CASSLTGGVSEKLFF.

This sequence joins TRBV9 and TRBJ2-6, with TRBD1 identical over 10 bases. The CDR3 runs to 19 residues. With V trimmed by 4 bases and J by 7 bases, 17 bases remained unmatched. In germline, CDR1 is SGDLS, CDR2 YYNGEE. DNA of the CDR3: TGTGCCAGCAGCACCCCCGGGACAGGGGTTGAGGTAGGAGCCAACGTCCTGACTTTC. This translates into CASSTPGTGVEVGANVLTF.

The chain employs TRBV7-9 and TRBJ2-7, with D perhaps matching TRBD2 (6 bases). Germline V lookup: CDR1 SEHNR, CDR2 FQNEAQ (reference sequence). The V and J ends lost 8 bases and 2 bases respectively, with 13 bases between them. CDR3 size: 13 residues. The CDR3 coding sequence is TGTGCCAGCGGTACTAGCTTTCCCTACGAGCAGTACTTC. Protein: CASGTSFPYEQYF. The whole variable domain, remainder taken from reference TRBV7-9 and TRBJ2-7, is DTGVSQNPRHKITKRGQNVTFRCDPISEHNRLYWYRQTLGQGPEFLTYFQNEAQLEKSRLLSDRFSAERPKGSFSTLEIQRTEQGDSAMYLCASGTSFPYEQYFGPGTRLTVT.

V gene TRBV2 combines with J gene TRBJ2-3; 7 nucleotides match TRBD1. The germline CDR1 and CDR2 sequences are SNHLY and FYNNEI. V was clipped by 6 bases and J by 7 bases; unmatched bases: 10. The CDR3 loop spans 14 amino acids. CDR3 bases: TGTGCCAGCAGCGCGACAGGGATTTCATATACGCAGTATTTT. Translation: CASSATGISYTQYF.

This chain joins TRBV4-2 and TRBJ1-1; 7 nucleotides align to TRBD1. This CDR3 comprises 15 residues. The V gene end was trimmed by 4 bases and the J gene end by 1 base; junction bases not matched to a gene: 6. The germline gives CDR1 LGHNA, CDR2 YNFKEQ. CDR3 DNA sequence: TGTGCCAGCAGCCCCACGACAGGGACGAACACTGAAGCTTTCTTT. Amino acids: CASSPTTGTNTEAFF.